The T cell receptor (beta chain) described here comes from a study of CDR3 diversity in severe acne. TCRdb processed the PCR reads anew with MiXCR; each CDR3 protein has one entry. The table lists about 90,000 distinct CDR3 sequences, 45% to 50% of them singletons. This CDR3 is built from 14 residues. Per the germline V gene, CDR1 is SGHTA and CDR2 is FQGTGA. Trimming left V 3 bases short and J 0 bases short, with 8 bases between. The rearrangement links TRBV7-3 to TRBJ1-2; D uncertain. The sequenced material came from blood. This TCR was recovered from a male donor in good health, serving as a control. The CDR3 protein is CASSLARTNYGYTF. CDR3 DNA sequence: TGTGCCAGCAGCTTGGCGCGTACTAACTATGGCTACACCTTC. Combining the CDR3 with reference TRBV7-3 and TRBJ1-2 gives the whole variable domain GAGVSQTPSNKVTEKGKYVELRCDPISGHTALYWYRQSLGQGPEFLIYFQGTGAADDSGLPNDRFFAVRPEGSVSTLKIQRTERGDSAVYLCASSLARTNYGYTFGSGTRLTVV.